This T cell receptor beta chain was profiled in a study of blood T cell repertoires in COVID-19. At the level of the study: Some COVID-19 samples were acute and others convalescent; all came from the United States, Italy and Spain. The analysed material was cDNA or gDNA that came from T cells, B-cell-depleted T cells, or PBMCs.

Authors' methods: For nucleated cells, counts were estimated from reference gene primer amplification. Generated by immunoSEQ multiplex PCR, the TCRdb table keeps only in-frame clones and is missing some. The V and J calls and clone size are taken from that table; D and trimming were inferred from the DNA. This sample carries tens of thousands of clones, roughly 84% of them seen once, and the ten largest clones take 25%. The CDR3 spans 13 residues. Germline assignment: CDR1 SGHDT and CDR2 YYEEEE. V lost 4 bases and J lost 6, with 13 bases in between. The chain employs TRBV5-6 and TRBJ1-1, with D possibly being TRBD1 (5 bases). The receptor's source is a man in his 70s with active COVID-19. Specimen: peripheral blood. The CDR3 protein is CASSQQGLAEAFF. For the CDR3, the DNA is TGTGCCAGCAGCCAGCAGGGTCTCGCTGAAGCTTTCTTT.